This TCR beta chain was found in a study of T cells after yellow fever vaccination. Study conclusions and caveats: Re-detected after boosting: most primary clones, about 96% of CD4 and roughly 88% of CD8. Abundant bulk-population clonotypes could contaminate the FACS-sorted repertoires.

TCRdb itself ran the 5' RACE reads through MiXCR, one entry per CDR3 protein. The repertoire consists of some 600,000 distinct CDR3 sequences, with about 12% occurring once and the leading ten covering about 15%. Points on this clonotype: As yet, its antigen is unknown.

Germline V gene data show CDR1 as KGHSH and CDR2 as LQKENI. Trimming left V 6 bases short and J 2 bases short, with 10 bases between. The CDR3 length is 13 residues. The starting material was PBMCs, obtained on the day of the yellow fever booster vaccination. The J gene is TRBJ1-2, the V gene TRBV18; the D is unclear. This receptor was identified in a man younger than 45 who received the YFV17D yellow fever vaccine. The DNA of the CDR3 is TGTGCCAGCTCCACCGACACAAACTATGGCTACACCTTC. It translates to CASSTDTNYGYTF.